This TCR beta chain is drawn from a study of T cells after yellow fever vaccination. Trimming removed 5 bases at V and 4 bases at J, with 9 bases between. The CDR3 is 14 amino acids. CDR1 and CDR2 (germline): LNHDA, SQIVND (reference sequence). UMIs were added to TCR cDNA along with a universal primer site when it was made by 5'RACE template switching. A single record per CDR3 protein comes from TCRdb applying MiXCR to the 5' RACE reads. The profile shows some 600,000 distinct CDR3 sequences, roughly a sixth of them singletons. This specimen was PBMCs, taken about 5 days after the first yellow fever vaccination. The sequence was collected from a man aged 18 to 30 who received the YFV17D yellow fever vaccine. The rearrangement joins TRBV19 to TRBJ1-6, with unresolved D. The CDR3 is CASSLRPYNSPLHF. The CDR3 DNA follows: TGTGCCAGTAGTCTGAGGCCTTATAATTCACCCCTCCACTTT.